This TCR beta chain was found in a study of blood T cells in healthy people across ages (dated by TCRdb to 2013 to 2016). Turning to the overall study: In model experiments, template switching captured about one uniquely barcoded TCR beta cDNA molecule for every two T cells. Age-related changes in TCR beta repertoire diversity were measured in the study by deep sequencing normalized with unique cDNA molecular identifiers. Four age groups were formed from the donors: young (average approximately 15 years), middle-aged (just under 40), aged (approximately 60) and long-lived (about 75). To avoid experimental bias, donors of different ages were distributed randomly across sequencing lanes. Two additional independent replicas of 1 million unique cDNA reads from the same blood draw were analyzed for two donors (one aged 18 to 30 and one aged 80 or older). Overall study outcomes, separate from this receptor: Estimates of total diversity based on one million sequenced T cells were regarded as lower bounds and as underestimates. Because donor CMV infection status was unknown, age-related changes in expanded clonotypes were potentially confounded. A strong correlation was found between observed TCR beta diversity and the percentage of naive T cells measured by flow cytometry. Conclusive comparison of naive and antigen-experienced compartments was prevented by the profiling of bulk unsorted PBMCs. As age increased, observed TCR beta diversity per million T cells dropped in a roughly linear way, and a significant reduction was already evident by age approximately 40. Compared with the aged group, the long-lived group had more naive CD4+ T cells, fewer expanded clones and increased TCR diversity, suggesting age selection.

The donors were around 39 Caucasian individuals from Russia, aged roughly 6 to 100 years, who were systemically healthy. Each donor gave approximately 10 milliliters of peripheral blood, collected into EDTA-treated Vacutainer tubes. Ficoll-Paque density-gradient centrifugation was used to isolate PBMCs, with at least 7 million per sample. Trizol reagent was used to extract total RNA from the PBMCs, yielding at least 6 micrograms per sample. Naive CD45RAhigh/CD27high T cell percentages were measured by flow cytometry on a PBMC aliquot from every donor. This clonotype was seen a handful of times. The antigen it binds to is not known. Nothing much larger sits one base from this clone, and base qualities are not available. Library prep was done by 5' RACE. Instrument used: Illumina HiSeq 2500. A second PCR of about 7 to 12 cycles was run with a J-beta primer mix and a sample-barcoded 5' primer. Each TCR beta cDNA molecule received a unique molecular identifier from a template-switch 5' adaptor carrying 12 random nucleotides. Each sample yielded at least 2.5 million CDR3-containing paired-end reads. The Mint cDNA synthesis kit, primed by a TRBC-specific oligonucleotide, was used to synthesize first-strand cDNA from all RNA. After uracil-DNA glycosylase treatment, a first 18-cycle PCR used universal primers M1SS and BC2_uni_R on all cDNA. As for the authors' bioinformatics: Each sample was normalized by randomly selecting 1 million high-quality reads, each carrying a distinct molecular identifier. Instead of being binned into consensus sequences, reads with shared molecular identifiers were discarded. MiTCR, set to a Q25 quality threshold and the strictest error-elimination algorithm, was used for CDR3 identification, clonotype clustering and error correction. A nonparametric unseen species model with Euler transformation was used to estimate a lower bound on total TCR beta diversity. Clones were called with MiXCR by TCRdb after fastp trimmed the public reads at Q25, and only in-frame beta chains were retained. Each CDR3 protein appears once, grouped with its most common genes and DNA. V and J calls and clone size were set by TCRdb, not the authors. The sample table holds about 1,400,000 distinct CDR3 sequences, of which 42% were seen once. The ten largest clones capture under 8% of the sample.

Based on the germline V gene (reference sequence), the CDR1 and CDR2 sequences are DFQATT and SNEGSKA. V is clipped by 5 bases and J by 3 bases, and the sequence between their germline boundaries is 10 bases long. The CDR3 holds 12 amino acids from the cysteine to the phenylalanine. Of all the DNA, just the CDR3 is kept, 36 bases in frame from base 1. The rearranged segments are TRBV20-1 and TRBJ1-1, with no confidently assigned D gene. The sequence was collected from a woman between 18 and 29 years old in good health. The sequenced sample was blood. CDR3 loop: CSAPSLDTEAFF. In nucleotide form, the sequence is TGCAGTGCTCCTAGTTTGGACACTGAAGCTTTCTTT.